One T cell receptor beta chain is described in this entry. The antigen it recognizes is unknown. Within one base of it there is no much larger clone, and no base qualities were kept. For this chain, trimming is 2 bases at the V end and 2 bases at the J end, and the number of junction bases without a gene match is 9. The CDR3, from cysteine to phenylalanine, totals 16 residues. The read is trimmed to its CDR3 DNA, 48 bases read in frame from base 1. For CDR1 and CDR2, the germline V gene lists LGHNA and YNFKEQ. The entry originates in a study of Ad26.COV2.S vaccination and SARS-CoV-2 variants listed by TCRdb under 2021. With regard to the full study: Donors in the vaccine arm were drawn from COV1001, a phase I-IIa trial of Ad26.COV2.S in healthy adults that was multicentre, randomized, double-blind and placebo-controlled. Dosing of Ad26.COV2.S was intramuscular, at either 5x10^10 or 1x10^11 viral particles, delivered as one shot or as two shots spaced 56 days apart. Sequencing of the TCRbeta repertoire served to evaluate the specificity and breadth of SARS-CoV-2-reactive T cell receptors following Ad26.COV2.S vaccination. The TCR-sequenced set comprised around 32 samples: some 19 Ad26.COV2.S vaccine recipients, 5 placebo recipients and 8 SARS-CoV-2 convalescent individuals. Participants in the trial were split at random into five groups of five each, receiving low-dose or high-dose Ad26.COV2.S once or twice, or else placebo on both occasions. Throughout the experiments and outcome assessment, investigators stayed blinded to trial group allocation. Study-wide conclusions, independent of this receptor: After vaccination, substantial breadth of spike-specific CD8+ and CD4+ T cell responses was reported. Comparable non-spike TCR breadth was observed between vaccine and placebo recipients, consistent with only spike being contained in the vaccine. The study lacked the statistical power to compare responses across vaccine doses or regimens. Spike-specific TCR breadth was higher in Ad26.COV2.S recipients than in placebo recipients (P = 0.0014). The authors noted that total T cell responses may have been underestimated by the TCR breadth and depth analyses.

The immunoSEQ Assay was the method used to sequence TCRbeta CDR3 regions. After extraction, genomic DNA underwent amplification by bias-controlled multiplex PCR, followed by high-throughput sequencing. The paper's data handling went like this. To quantify the absolute abundance of each unique TCRbeta CDR3 region, sequences were collapsed and filtered. T cell fraction was estimated by normalization of TCRbeta template counts to usable DNA, with usable DNA being measured through amplification of reference genes present in all nucleated cells. Repertoire TCRs were annotated as SARS-CoV-2-specific when V gene, CDR3 amino acid sequence and J gene were exactly matched to a known reactive TCR set. The reference SARS-CoV-2 TCR set was derived from MIRA and filtered for enrichment in COVID-19-positive ImmuneCODE repertoires, a step that removed public or cross-reactive TCRs. Using the MIRA antigens, annotated TCRs were further analysed by specific ORF or by position within an ORF. Depth was the summed frequency of annotated unique rearrangements, while breadth was defined as annotated unique rearrangements over total unique productive rearrangements. Two-sided Wilcoxon rank-sum tests were applied when comparing TCR breadth between groups. Not all clones reach the TCRdb copy of this immuneACCESS table, which keeps in-frame sequences only. Checked studies attribute under half of the gap to unresolved V genes and leave the rest unexplained. That table gives V, J and clone size, and the DNA gave D and trimming. The sample table holds more than 300,000 clones, of which around four fifths were seen once. The leading ten clones occupy under 2.5% of the sample.

The meaning of the sample's treatment or condition label: some 20 received Ad26.COV2.S at low or high dose, single or two shots; five or six received placebo; per-sample allocation not given. Repertoires of vaccine and placebo recipients were sequenced from samples taken on day 63 after the first injection. In Cohort 1b, 20 to 25 adults aged 18-55 years were enrolled at a single site in Boston, USA, between 29 July and 7 August 2020. Ad26.COV2.S was a replication-incompetent adenovirus type 26 vector expressing a prefusion-stabilized SARS-CoV-2 spike protein from the original Wuhan strain. This receptor was taken from a person aged 18-65 years who received the Ad26.COV2.S COVID-19 vaccine or a placebo. The sequence joins TRBV4-2 to TRBJ2-7; the junction holds 7 bases that match TRBD2. The sample here was peripheral blood, taken in a trial of Ad26.COV2.S vaccine versus placebo. The nucleotide sequence is given as TGTGCCAGCAGCCAAAAAGCGGGGAGCGCACCCTACGAGCAGTACTTC. This gives the protein CASSQKAGSAPYEQYF.